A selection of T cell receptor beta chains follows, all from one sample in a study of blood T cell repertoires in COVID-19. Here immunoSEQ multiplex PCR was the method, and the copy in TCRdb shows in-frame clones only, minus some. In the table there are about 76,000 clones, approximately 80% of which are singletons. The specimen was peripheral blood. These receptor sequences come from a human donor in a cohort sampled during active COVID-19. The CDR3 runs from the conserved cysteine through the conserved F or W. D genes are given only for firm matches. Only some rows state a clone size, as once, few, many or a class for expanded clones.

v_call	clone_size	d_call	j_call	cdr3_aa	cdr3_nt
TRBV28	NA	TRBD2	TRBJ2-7	CASSLPSGLASYEQYF	TGTGCCAGCAGTTTGCCGTCGGGACTAGCGTCCTACGAGCAGTACTTC
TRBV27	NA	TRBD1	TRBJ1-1	CASSRDRGNTEAFF	TGTGCCAGCAGCCGGGACAGGGGTAACACTGAAGCTTTCTTT
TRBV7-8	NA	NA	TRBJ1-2	CASSLSGDNYGYTF	TGTGCCAGCAGCTTATCGGGGGACAACTATGGCTACACCTTC
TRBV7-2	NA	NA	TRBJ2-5	CASSTNPGAIRETQYF	TGTGCCAGCAGCACAAATCCAGGTGCGATCAGGGAGACCCAGTACTTC
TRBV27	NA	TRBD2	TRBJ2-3	CASSLSSGGPDTQYF	TGTGCCAGCAGTTTATCGTCGGGGGGTCCTGATACGCAGTATTTT
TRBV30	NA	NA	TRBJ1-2	CAWSGTPNTKNYGYTF	TGTGCCTGGAGTGGAACACCAAATACTAAGAACTATGGCTACACCTTC
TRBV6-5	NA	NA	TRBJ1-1	CASSFGGTEAFF	TGTGCCAGCAGTTTCGGGGGCACTGAAGCTTTCTTT
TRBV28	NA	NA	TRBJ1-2	CASSSLDSYGYTF	TGTGCCAGCAGTTCCTTGGACAGCTATGGCTACACCTTC
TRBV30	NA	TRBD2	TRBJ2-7	CAWNGGLSDEQYF	TGTGCCTGGAACGGGGGGTTAAGTGACGAGCAGTACTTC
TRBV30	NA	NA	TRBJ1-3	CAWTPRGNTIYF	TGTGCCTGGACCCCTCGGGGGAACACCATATATTTT
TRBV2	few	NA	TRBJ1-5	CATTEGEGSHLQHF	TGTGCCACCACCGAAGGGGAAGGCAGCCACCTCCAGCATTTT
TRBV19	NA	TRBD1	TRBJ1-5	CASRQSEGATNQPQHF	TGTGCCAGTAGACAATCAGAGGGGGCCACCAATCAGCCCCAGCATTTT
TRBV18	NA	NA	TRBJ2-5	CASSPGLEETQYF	TGTGCCAGCTCACCGGGCCTCGAGGAGACCCAGTACTTC
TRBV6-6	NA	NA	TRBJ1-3	CASSYSRGLRNTIYF	TGTGCCAGCAGTTACTCTCGGGGTTTGAGAAACACCATATATTTT
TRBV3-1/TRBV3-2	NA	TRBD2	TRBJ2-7	CASSQGLAEQYF	TGTGCCAGCAGCCAAGGACTAGCCGAGCAGTACTTC
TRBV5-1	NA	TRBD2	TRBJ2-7	CASSQLAGGTYEQYF	TGCGCCAGCAGCCAACTAGCGGGAGGGACCTACGAGCAGTACTTC
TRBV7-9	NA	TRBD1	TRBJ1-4	CASSSYYGGQLNEKLFF	TGTGCCAGCAGCTCCTATTACGGGGGACAGCTCAATGAAAAACTGTTTTTT
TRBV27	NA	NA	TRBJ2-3	CASSLSIGGLSTDTQYF	TGTGCCAGCAGTCTCTCCATCGGAGGGCTTAGCACAGATACGCAGTATTTT
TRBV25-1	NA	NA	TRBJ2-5	CASSAGQLQETQYF	TGTGCCAGCAGTGCCGGACAGCTCCAAGAGACCCAGTACTTC
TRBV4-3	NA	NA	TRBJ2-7	CASSQAGDNEQYF	TGCGCCAGCAGCCAAGCGGGAGATAACGAGCAGTACTTC
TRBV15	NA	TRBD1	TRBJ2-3	CATSRDPTDRGLTDTQYF	TGTGCCACCAGCAGAGATCCAACGGACAGGGGGCTGACAGATACGCAGTATTTT
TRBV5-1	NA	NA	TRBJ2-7	CASSDWAGNYEQYF	TGCGCCAGCAGCGACTGGGCAGGGAACTACGAGCAGTACTTC
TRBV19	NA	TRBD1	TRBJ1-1	CASSTEQGSFTEAFF	TGTGCCAGTAGTACAGAACAGGGGAGTTTCACTGAAGCTTTCTTT
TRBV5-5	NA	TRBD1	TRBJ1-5	CASSLELVIAGQGDNQPQHF	TGTGCCAGCAGCTTGGAACTCGTCATAGCGGGACAGGGTGACAATCAGCCCCAGCATTTT
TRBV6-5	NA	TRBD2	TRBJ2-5	CATGLAGGNKETQYF	TGTGCCACCGGACTAGCGGGAGGGAACAAAGAGACCCAGTACTTC
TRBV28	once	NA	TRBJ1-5	CASSLPLGGGNQPQHF	TGTGCCAGCAGTTTACCCCTGGGCGGGGGCAATCAGCCCCAGCATTTT
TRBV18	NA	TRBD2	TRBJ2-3	CASSQGTSGTDTQYF	TGTGCCAGCTCACAGGGGACTAGCGGCACAGATACGCAGTATTTT
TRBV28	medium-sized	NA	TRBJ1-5	CASRLDRPNQPQHF	TGTGCCAGCAGACTGGACAGACCTAATCAGCCCCAGCATTTT
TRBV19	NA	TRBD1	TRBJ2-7	CASSIGTGGSGEQYF	TGTGCCAGTAGTATTGGGACAGGGGGCTCGGGCGAGCAGTACTTC
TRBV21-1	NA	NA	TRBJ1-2	CASSPSAGLGRYGYTF	TGTGCCAGCAGCCCCAGCGCAGGACTTGGGAGGTATGGCTACACCTTC
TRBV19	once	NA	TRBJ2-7	CASSPASLGGEQYF	TGTGCCAGTAGTCCGGCTTCCCTAGGGGGCGAGCAGTACTTC
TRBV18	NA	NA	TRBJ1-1	CASSPEQVNTEAFF	TGTGCCAGCTCACCCGAACAGGTGAACACTGAAGCTTTCTTT
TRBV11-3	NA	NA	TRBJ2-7	CASSPGSSYEQYF	TGTGCCAGCAGCCCAGGGTCCTCCTACGAGCAGTACTTC
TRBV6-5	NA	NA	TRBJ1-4	CASSGGGLGEKLFF	TGTGCCAGCAGCGGGGGAGGGTTGGGTGAAAAACTGTTTTTT
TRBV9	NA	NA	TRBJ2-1	CASSVSGTSSEQFF	TGTGCCAGCAGCGTATCCGGGACTTCTTCTGAGCAGTTCTTC
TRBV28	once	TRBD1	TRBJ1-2	CASSRTGTGPGIYGYTF	TGTGCCAGCAGTCGAACCGGGACAGGACCCGGAATCTATGGCTACACCTTC
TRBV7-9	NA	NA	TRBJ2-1	CASSLVGLRAYNEQFF	TGTGCCAGCAGCTTAGTCGGTCTTAGAGCCTACAATGAGCAGTTCTTC
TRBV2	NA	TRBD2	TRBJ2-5	CASSEISGRGQETQYF	TGTGCCAGCAGTGAAATTAGCGGGAGGGGGCAAGAGACCCAGTACTTC
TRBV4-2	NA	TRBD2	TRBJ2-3	CASSQSGTSSTDTQYF	TGTGCCAGCAGCCAGTCCGGGACTAGTTCCACAGATACGCAGTATTTT
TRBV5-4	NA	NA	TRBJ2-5	CASSLGGAYQETQYF	TGTGCCAGCAGCTTGGGCGGGGCGTACCAAGAGACCCAGTACTTC
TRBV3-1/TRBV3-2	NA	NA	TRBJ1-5	CASRAGDQPQHF	TGTGCCAGCAGGGCAGGGGATCAGCCCCAGCATTTT
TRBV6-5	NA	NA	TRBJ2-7	CASSGIGRSMGEQYF	TGTGCCAGCAGCGGAATCGGGAGATCTATGGGTGAGCAGTACTTC
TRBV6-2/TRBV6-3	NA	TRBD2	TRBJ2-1	CASSGLAGEGNEQFF	TGTGCCAGCAGTGGACTAGCGGGAGAAGGAAATGAGCAGTTCTTC
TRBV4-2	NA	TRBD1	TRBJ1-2	CASSQGLDRAYRRPYGYTF	TGTGCCAGCAGCCAGGGGCTTGACAGGGCTTACAGGCGTCCCTATGGCTACACCTTC
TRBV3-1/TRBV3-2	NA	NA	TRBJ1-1	CASSLSVAGSEAFF	TGTGCCAGCAGCCTCTCCGTTGCGGGGAGTGAAGCTTTCTTT
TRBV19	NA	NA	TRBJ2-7	CASSRLGDTQYEQYF	TGTGCCAGTAGTCGTCTGGGGGACACCCAATACGAGCAGTACTTC
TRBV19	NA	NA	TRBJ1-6	CASSMGSRADSPLHF	TGTGCCAGTAGTATGGGGTCCAGGGCAGATTCACCCCTCCACTTT
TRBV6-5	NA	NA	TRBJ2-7	CASSYRRDFYEQYF	TGTGCCAGCAGTTACCGCCGGGACTTCTACGAGCAGTACTTC
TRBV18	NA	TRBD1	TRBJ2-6	CASSPWDRVSGANVLTF	TGTGCCAGCTCACCATGGGACAGGGTTTCTGGGGCCAACGTCCTGACTTTC